This T cell receptor beta chain stems from a study of cytomegalovirus exposure and HLA in healthy donors. Findings and limits, study-wide: Judged likely to be a sequencing artifact was a cluster of highly shared sequence variants. HLA restriction was apparent for most CMV-associated TCR beta chains in a later analysis. Through in vitro validation, a few CMV-associated chains were shown to be specific for CMV antigens.

PCR amplification relied on 60 Vbeta primers (plus 13 Jbeta primers). The repertoire was sequenced with immunoSEQ multiplex PCR; TCRdb's copy has only in-frame clones and lacks some. This repertoire shows roughly 190,000 clones, around 84% found once; its top ten account for roughly 2.6%. Looked up from germline, CDR1 is MNHNS and CDR2 is SASEGT. This CDR3 region has 12 residues. The germline V and J ends were trimmed by 10 bases and 4 bases, with 11 bases remaining between them. This clone appeared a few times. What it recognizes is unknown. The material sequenced was PBMCs. The receptor was derived from a woman aged 50 to 60 in good health and CMV-seropositive. The rearrangement links TRBV6-1 to TRBJ1-5, with D perhaps TRBD1 (5 bases). In DNA, the CDR3 is TGTGCCACATTGGGGCATAATCAGCCCCAGCATTTT. Amino acids: CATLGHNQPQHF.